The text below deals with one T cell receptor (beta chain). Antigen unknown. These data belong to a study of identical twins. Study observations and caveats: Whereas memory repertoires showed no such difference, abundant cord blood beta clonotypes carried fewer insertions.

CDR3 length: 14 amino acids. Looked up from germline, CDR1 is SGHRS and CDR2 is YFSETQ. Trimming cost V 4 bases and J 5 bases, with 15 bases left between them. TCRdb reanalysed the 5' RACE reads using MiXCR and keeps one entry per CDR3 protein. The sample lists hundreds of thousands of distinct CDR3 sequences, 15% to 20% seen once, with over 10% in the top ten. These data also formed part of another study, on T cells expressing NK-cell markers. That study adds: These same clonotypes (in several donors) also led the CD3+CD56-NKG2C+ fraction.

The source is a woman aged 18-35 years in good health. The sequenced sample was PBMCs. The rearrangement uses TRBV5-1 and TRBJ2-5; TRBD2 might be the D (6 bases). CDR3 loop: CASSADYSQETQYF. The CDR3 nucleotides are TGCGCCAGCAGCGCGGACTATTCTCAGGAGACCCAGTACTTC.